This TCR beta chain derives from a study of regulatory T cells in long-lasting Graves disease. Study conclusions and caveats: Newly diagnosed Graves' patients had higher TCR diversity than persistent ones.

This clonotype was counted ten times or more. Its antigen is unidentified. Time point specified: newly diagnosed GD, antithyroid drugs for less than 3 months. The TCR library was made from RNA that had been extracted from PBMCs in TRIzol. The CDR3 has 17 amino acids. The germline V gene encodes CDR1 LNHNV and CDR2 YYDKDF (reference sequence). Deletions cut 0 bases from V and 0 bases from J, with 9 bases between. Both iRepertoire HTBI primers and Arm-PCR of CDR3 regions were used to build the TCR beta libraries. Using its own MiXCR run on the multiplex PCR reads, TCRdb lists one record per CDR3 protein. The sample carries roughly 500,000 distinct CDR3 sequences, around 11% recorded once. These same records also appear under a second study, on T cells in Graves' hyperthyroidism and ophthalmopathy. That work contributes: Expanded thyroid clonotypes (above 0.001) were mostly also found in blood.

Material: peripheral blood mononuclear cells (PBMCs), obtained at new diagnosis, from a patient treated with antithyroid drugs. The TCR sequence derives from a woman aged 30 to 39 with Graves disease. The chain recombines TRBV15 with TRBJ1-6; no clear D. The CDR3 reads CATSREPSSSYNSPLHF. As DNA, the CDR3 is TGTGCCACCAGCAGAGAACCCTCGAGCTCCTATAATTCACCCCTCCACTTT.